A single T cell receptor beta chain is shown here with its context. Its antigen is as yet unknown. This PCR relied on a set of 60 Vbeta primers and 13 Jbeta primers. This table comes from immunoSEQ multiplex PCR, and its TCRdb copy is limited to in-frame clones, with some not included. The sample holds 200,000 to 250,000 clones, roughly 79% seen once. The entry originates in a study of cytomegalovirus exposure and HLA in healthy donors. J lost 4 bases, V lost 3 bases, and 5 bases had no gene match. The CDR3 runs 17 residues. The germline V gene encodes CDR1 SGHTA and CDR2 FQGNSA. Study-wide results and limits: In a later analysis, specific HLA alleles were associated with 15,000 or so TCR beta sequences at a 0.05 false discovery rate.

The rearrangement joins TRBV7-2 to TRBJ2-3; TRBD2 matches 15 bases. The material sequenced was PBMCs. The receptor was derived from a middle-aged woman in good health and CMV-seronegative. The CDR3: CASSFGLAGGLADTQYF. The CDR3 nucleotides are TGTGCCAGCAGCTTCGGACTAGCGGGGGGGCTGGCAGATACGCAGTATTTT.